A selection of T cell receptor beta chains follows, all from one sample in a study of blood T cells in healthy people across ages. Via MiXCR, TCRdb re-called the 5' RACE reads, giving one row per CDR3 protein. The sample carries about 570,000 distinct CDR3 sequences, about 27% recorded once. The same specimen was also included in a second study, on T cells of mothers and their children.

Sequencing used blood. Every receptor here comes from a boy younger than 10 in good health. Both conserved end residues are part of each CDR3. A D gene is named only where the DNA matches it firmly. Size is stated for part of the rows, as once, few or many counts, or as a class when the clone is expanded.

j_gene	v_gene	abundance	d_gene	CDR3nt	CDR3aa
TRBJ1-3	TRBV20-1	-	-	TGCAGTGCTCCCGACAGTAGCTCTGGAAACACCATATATTTT	CSAPDSSSGNTIYF
TRBJ1-3	TRBV5-1	many	-	TGCGCCAGTGGCGACGGGGGAGGCTCTGGAAACACCATATATTTT	CASGDGGGSGNTIYF
TRBJ2-5	TRBV12-3/TRBV12-4	-	TRBD2	TGTGCCAGCAGTTCCCAATTCTCCGGGACTAGCGGTCAAGAGACCCAGTACTTC	CASSSQFSGTSGQETQYF
TRBJ2-5	TRBV12-3/TRBV12-4	-	-	TGTGCCAGCAGTTCCGGACGGTATCAAGAGACCCAGTACTTC	CASSSGRYQETQYF
TRBJ2-2	TRBV7-9	-	-	TGTGCCAGCACCTCCCCTTTCACCGGGGAGCTGTTTTTT	CASTSPFTGELFF
TRBJ1-2	TRBV7-9	-	-	TGTGCCAGCAGCTTAGCTAGGCCGTTTTCGAACTATGGCTACACCTTC	CASSLARPFSNYGYTF
TRBJ2-5	TRBV4-3	few	TRBD1	TGCGCCAGCAGCCAAGTCGCAGGGGGGACCCAGTACTTC	CASSQVAGGTQYF
TRBJ2-4	TRBV27	-	-	TGTGCCAGCAGGGAGAGAGGCAAAAACATTCAGTACTTC	CASRERGKNIQYF
TRBJ1-5	TRBV12-3/TRBV12-4	few	-	TGTGCCAGCAGTTTGGTGAATCAGCCCCAGCATTTT	CASSLVNQPQHF
TRBJ2-1	TRBV5-6	few	-	TGTGCCAGCAGCTGGGGGGCTAGCGGCTCCTACAATGAGCAGTTCTTC	CASSWGASGSYNEQFF
TRBJ1-4	TRBV10-3	-	TRBD1	TGTGCCATCAGTGAGTCACAGGGGCTAGAAAAACTGTTTTTT	CAISESQGLEKLFF
TRBJ2-2	TRBV5-1	few	-	TGCGCCAGCAGCTTGTCAGGGTCGGATCCCGGGGAGCTGTTTTTT	CASSLSGSDPGELFF
TRBJ2-5	TRBV6-2/TRBV6-3	few	TRBD2	TGTGCCAGCAGTTACTCGATCGCCAGGCGCGGGAGGGAAGAGACCCAGTACTTC	CASSYSIARRGREETQYF
TRBJ2-7	TRBV25-1	-	-	TGTGCCAGCAGTGGGACCCCGAGACAGGTATCCTACGAGCAGTACTTC	CASSGTPRQVSYEQYF
TRBJ1-2	TRBV12-3/TRBV12-4	-	-	TGTGCCAGCAGTTTTTCCTGGGAGGTAAACTCCTATGGCTACACCTTC	CASSFSWEVNSYGYTF
TRBJ1-1	TRBV10-3	-	-	TGTGCCATCAGTGTGGAGGGCGGCACTGAAGCTTTCTTT	CAISVEGGTEAFF
TRBJ2-5	TRBV7-2	few	-	TGTGCCAGCAGCTTTGCGGGTTACAGGGTCCGCCTCTTACCTGGCCAAGAGACCCAGTACTTC	CASSFAGYRVRLLPGQETQYF
TRBJ1-1	TRBV3-1	-	-	TGTGCCAGCAGCGAGGATGCGAACACTGAAGCTTTCTTT	CASSEDANTEAFF
TRBJ1-2	TRBV12-3/TRBV12-4	few	-	TGTGCCAGCAGTTATCCTCACAGGGTTGGCTACACCTTC	CASSYPHRVGYTF
TRBJ2-5	TRBV7-9	many	TRBD1	TGTGCCAGCAGCTCCCCGGACAGGGGAGAGACCCAGTACTTC	CASSSPDRGETQYF
TRBJ1-2	TRBV27	few	-	TGTGCCAGCAGTTTAAGAGCTGGCTATGGCTACACCTTC	CASSLRAGYGYTF
TRBJ2-1	TRBV4-3	-	TRBD1	TGCGCCAGCAGCCACGAGGGGGCCCCTTTCTACAATGAGCAGTTCTTC	CASSHEGAPFYNEQFF
TRBJ2-3	TRBV9	few	TRBD2	TGTGCCAGCAGCCCGTACGGTAGCGGGGGCACAGATACGCAGTATTTT	CASSPYGSGGTDTQYF
TRBJ1-4	TRBV6-1	few	TRBD1	TGTGCCAGCAGTGGCGGCAGGGGGGCTGAAAAACTGTTTTTT	CASSGGRGAEKLFF
TRBJ2-7	TRBV7-2	-	TRBD2	TGTGCCAGCAGCCTCATGGGAGGGCCGGCCGAGCAGTACTTC	CASSLMGGPAEQYF
TRBJ2-1	TRBV5-1	-	TRBD2	TGCGCCAGCAGCTTGGTTAGCGGGAGTCGGGAGCAGTTCTTC	CASSLVSGSREQFF
TRBJ2-5	TRBV6-2/TRBV6-3	-	-	TGTGCCAGCAGCTCGAATAGCTACCCGACGGAGACCCAGTACTTC	CASSSNSYPTETQYF
TRBJ1-1	TRBV10-3	few	TRBD1	TGTGCCATCAGCATAGACAGGGGCACTGAAGCCTTCTTT	CAISIDRGTEAFF
TRBJ1-2	TRBV7-9	-	TRBD1	TGTGCCAGCAGCTTAGGGAAGGCAGGGGGCTTGATCGGCTACACCTTC	CASSLGKAGGLIGYTF
TRBJ2-4	TRBV2	few	-	TGTGCCAGCGCGGGGACGCAGGTAGCCAAAAACATTCAGTACTTC	CASAGTQVAKNIQYF
TRBJ2-7	TRBV7-2	-	TRBD2	TGTGCCAGCAGCTTAGATCTGGGACTAGGAGAGCAGTACTTC	CASSLDLGLGEQYF
TRBJ2-7	TRBV27	-	TRBD1	TGTGCCAGCGCTTATACAGGGGGCTTCTACGAGCAGTACTTC	CASAYTGGFYEQYF
TRBJ2-5	TRBV12-3/TRBV12-4	few	TRBD2	TGTGCCAGCAGGAAGCGGGAGTCGCGGCAAGAGACCCAGTACTTC	CASRKRESRQETQYF
TRBJ2-5	TRBV10-3	-	TRBD1	TGTGCCATCGGCCGGGACAGGGGGATGGAGACCCAGTACTTC	CAIGRDRGMETQYF
TRBJ2-1	TRBV20-1	-	-	TGCAGTGCTAGAGGCCCTGAGGGCTATAAGGTGCAGTTCTTC	CSARGPEGYKVQFF
TRBJ2-3	TRBV6-5	-	-	TGTGCCAGCACGGACGGTAACACAGATACGCAGTATTTT	CASTDGNTDTQYF
TRBJ2-4	TRBV6-1	few	-	TGTGCCAGCAGCCCTAGCCTAGCCAAAAACATTCAGTACTTC	CASSPSLAKNIQYF
TRBJ1-1	TRBV5-1	many	-	TGCGCCAGCAGCTTTGAGAACACTGAAGCTTTCTTT	CASSFENTEAFF
TRBJ2-3	TRBV29-1	few	-	TGCAGCGTTGTTGAAAGTCACAGTACGCAGTATTTT	CSVVESHSTQYF
TRBJ1-2	TRBV3-1	-	-	TGTGCCAGCAGCCTAGAACCCTCGGGGGAGACTGGCTACACCTTC	CASSLEPSGETGYTF
TRBJ1-1	TRBV3-1	many	TRBD1	TGTGCCAGCAGCCCCGGACAGGGGGTCACTGAAGCTTTCTTT	CASSPGQGVTEAFF
TRBJ2-6	TRBV27	-	-	TGTGCCAGCAGTTTACAACGGACAAACTCTGGGGCCAACGTCCTGACTTTC	CASSLQRTNSGANVLTF
TRBJ2-3	TRBV6-5	once	TRBD2	TGTGCCAGCAGTCACGACAGTCTAGCGGGAGCAAGCACAGATACGCAGTATTTT	CASSHDSLAGASTDTQYF
TRBJ2-7	TRBV27	-	TRBD2	TGTGCCAGCAGTTCCACCCTCTTGGCGGGAGTTAACTACGAGCAGTACTTC	CASSSTLLAGVNYEQYF
TRBJ2-2	TRBV30	-	-	TGTGCCGGAGAGAGGCCCGGGGAGCTGTTTTTT	CAGERPGELFF
TRBJ1-6	TRBV12-5	-	-	TGTGCTAGATACAAAGCGGGGAGGAACTCGCCCCTCCACTTT	CARYKAGRNSPLHF
TRBJ2-7	TRBV7-9	few	TRBD1	TGTGCCAGCAGCTTACAGGGACAGGGCTACGAGCAGTACTTC	CASSLQGQGYEQYF
TRBJ2-1	TRBV13	-	TRBD1	TGTGCCAGCAGCTCACCGGGACAGGGTAGCGGTGAGCAGTTCTTC	CASSSPGQGSGEQFF